Below, one TCR beta chain is given with its context. Some clones are missing from TCRdb's copy, which holds only in-frame ones; the method was immunoSEQ multiplex PCR. The top ten hold under 6% of the sample, which has about 300,000 clones, nearly 90% seen once. This entry is derived from a study of blood T cell repertoires in COVID-19. About the study: PBMCs, B-cell-depleted T cells, or T cells provided the cDNA or gDNA that made up the material.

Participants spanned ages roughly 18 to 90 years and resided in roughly 22 US areas. Two consecutive negative NP/OP PCR tests, clearance, or resolved symptoms defined Cohort 3 recovery. Sequenced sample: PBMCs or T cells enriched from blood (not recorded which). The receptor was derived from a woman under 40 who had recovered from COVID-19.

This CDR3 is CASSLRQGVTEAFF. The CDR3 DNA follows: TGTGCCAGCAGCTTGCGACAGGGTGTCACTGAAGCTTTCTTT. The chain links TRBV5-8 to TRBJ1-1, with 7 nucleotides matching TRBD1. CDR3 length: 14 residues. Looked up from germline, CDR1 is SGHTS and CDR2 is YDEGEE. V lost 1 base, J lost 4 bases, and 4 bases stayed unmatched.